This T cell receptor beta chain was documented in a study of cytomegalovirus exposure and HLA in healthy donors (TCRdb year 2017). General notes on the study: According to an earlier analysis of 587 of the donors, about 190 million T cells yielded 90 million to 140 million unique TCR beta sequences and less than 300 Gb of sequence data. An early release covering about 600 HLA-typed donors comprised roughly 300 gigabases of sequencing data and tens of millions of unique TCR sequences. Among the 398 genotyped donors, approximately 77% belonged to the genetic ancestry cluster associated with self-reported Caucasian donors. The study was designed to test whether signatures of past pathogen exposure could be identified by cataloging public T cell receptors. The T cell repertoires of 666 subjects were profiled by immunosequencing and related to cytomegalovirus serostatus. Along with the approximately 700-subject first cohort, a separate validation cohort of around 110 different subjects was used. To predict cytomegalovirus infection status, the study brought together high-throughput TCR immunosequencing, statistical association of individual TCRs with disease status, and machine learning. To study patterns of TCR occurrence, a later analysis re-analyzed previously published TCR beta repertoires from more than 550 donors and added high-resolution HLA genotyping. The later analysis used no new phenotypic data to find candidate immune exposures, relying instead on TCR beta sequences and their occurrence across donors. An earlier analysis of several hundred of the donors applied high-throughput TCR beta sequencing to assess whether each TCR beta V gene segment acted as functional or pseudogenic. Donor age, sex, ethnicity and CMV serostatus were collected together with the repertoire data. A later genetic analysis took genome-wide SNP genotypes for 398 of the 666 donors and used that subset as a discovery cohort. Every repertoire in the discovery cohort had been generated on one and the same sequencing platform. Class I and class II HLA loci were covered by the typing at four-digit resolution. The number of typed donors differed by locus: about 629-630 for A, B, C, DRB1 and DQB1; approximately 520 for DQA1; fewer than 610 for DPA1; and some 450 for DPB1. A few DR-DQ haplotypes were handled as single units for association and clustering because linkage in the cohort was strong. On average, roughly 240,000 unique TCR beta nucleotide sequences were sequenced per donor among a few hundred genotyped donors of the cohort, with roughly 18% of those sequences being non-productive. The full study reports these points: The classifier was reported to diagnose cytomegalovirus status with high specificity and sensitivity in both the original cohort and the validation cohort. The earlier analysis of approximately 560 of the donors excluded roughly 17 rarely observed V segments, including chromosome 9 orphons, because counts were too low. When HLA alleles, especially DR and DQ, strongly co-occurred, attributing TCR associations to individual alleles was difficult. The authors suggested that the approach could potentially be extended to other disease states and immunological phenotypes. Linkage disequilibrium might explain the correlated functional status among segregating V segments, but an unknown experimental factor could not be ruled out. Because HLA typing was unavailable for some donors at each locus, only the typed subset was used in association tests. Most TCR sequences were observed very rarely across donors, whereas some public TCRs were present in many individuals. In a later genetic analysis, fewer N-insertions in productive TCRs were reported among donors in an Asian-associated ancestry cluster than the roughly 670-donor mean. A later genetic analysis associated a missense DCLRE1C variant with V-gene and J-gene trimming of TCR beta chains, and an independent cohort replicated the association. According to a later analysis, most CMV-associated TCR beta chains appeared to be HLA-restricted, and the HLA associations seemed to be driven largely by CMV exposure. A few of the identified cytomegalovirus-associated TCR beta chains were confirmed in vitro to be specific for cytomegalovirus antigens. A cluster of highly shared sequence variants was judged likely to represent a technical artifact of the sequencing pipeline. Presence/absence analyses assumed roughly uniform sequencing depth across donors, an assumption that may not hold. A total of 150 or so TCR beta chains were listed by the study as associated with cytomegalovirus. A later analysis found that HLA-associated TCR beta chains were more clonally expanded and had lower generation probabilities than equally common non-associated chains. At a false discovery rate of 0.05, a later analysis linked 15,000 to 20,000 TCR beta sequences to specific HLA alleles. This cohort had only TCR beta chains sequenced, and the lack of alpha or paired-chain data limited which features could be detected. In an earlier analysis of about 600 of the donors, most TCR beta V segments appeared in productive rearrangements about 87% or about 30% of the time, broadly matching IMGT annotations. The only immune exposure information available for the cohort was CMV serostatus. A later analysis reported that several top co-occurrence clusters appeared linked to parvovirus B19, influenza, CMV and Epstein-Barr virus. A further reported finding was that TCR beta sequences accurately predicted the HLA-A and HLA-B alleles for most subjects in the first cohort. A later analysis found that TCR association rates varied across HLA loci, with DRB1 alleles showing the most associated TCRs and HLA-C alleles the fewest.

Library creation used the immunoSEQ multiplex PCR assay. A mixture of 60 forward primers for TCR Vbeta segments and 13 reverse primers for TCR Jbeta segments was used in the multiplex PCR. The CDR3 region of rearranged TCR beta genes was amplified from genomic DNA with a multiplex PCR assay. On the Illumina HiSeq System, the amplified TCR beta libraries were sequenced as 87-base-pair reads. For the original study's pipeline: In a later analysis, 77 million or so unique TCR beta chains were counted across the roughly 670 repertoires, and roughly 11 million of these chains were shared by at least two donors. A nearest-neighbor algorithm error-corrected the raw reads and collapsed the reads into unique sequences, merging closely related sequences to remove PCR and sequencing errors. Alignment of CDR3 sequences to IMGT reference sequences was used to assign V, D and J gene segments. For a sequence to be retained, at least a six-nucleotide match to both a V gene segment and a J gene segment was required. Rearrangements were called productive when the CDR3 lacked stop codons and stayed in frame with V and J; all others were non-productive. CDR3 was defined by IMGT convention, running from the second conserved V-encoded cysteine to the conserved J-encoded phenylalanine. The earlier analysis of around 640 of the donors excluded sequences that lacked an unambiguous match to a single V gene segment. An earlier analysis of a few hundred of the donors called V segments functional above 56.7% productive rearrangements and segregating when the between-donor standard deviation exceeded 5%. A statistical classification framework was built to diagnose cytomegalovirus status from the catalog of TCR beta chain sequences. A later analysis assigned V and J genes by comparing TCR nucleotide sequences with IMGT/GENE-DB human TR gene sequences. In a later analysis, CDR3 sequences and most-parsimonious VDJ recombination scenarios were assigned using the TCRdist pipeline. In a later analysis, every TCR beta chain was defined by the combination of its CDR3 amino acid sequence and its V-gene family, and reads without a unique V-gene family were dropped. To address suspected cross-contamination and a sequencing artifact, a later analysis removed a few hundred highly shared, low-generation-probability nucleotide sequences. In a later analysis, a clonal expansion index for each public chain was calculated from normalized within-repertoire ranks of inferred template counts. In a later analysis, generation probabilities were computed with a VDJ recombination model fitted to out-of-frame rearrangements, and the resulting probabilities were checked against IGoR. In a later analysis, hypergeometric tests were used to score TCR-TCR, TCR-HLA and TCR-CMV co-occurrence, with a repertoire-size bias correction applied to TCR pairs. A later analysis estimated false discovery rates by permuting HLA or CMV assignments 20 times. In a later analysis, co-occurring TCRs were grouped using DBSCAN, and TCRdist sequence similarity was added for clustering within HLA-allele-positive subsets. Co-occurrence clustering excluded repertoires with fewer than 30,000 or more than 120,000 public chains, plus five with anomalous nucleotide sharing. Here the immuneACCESS table is served through TCRdb, limited to in-frame sequences with V and J called. Missing clones are a known gap in these copies; in checked studies unresolved V genes cover under half, and the rest lacks a known reason. Clone size and V and J calls were adopted from that table, with D and trimming inferred from the DNA. This sample has around 95,000 clones in its table, and around four fifths of those were observed once. The top ten clones comprise over 9% of the sample.

The cohort consisted of 666 healthy bone marrow donors. Cohort members were all nominally healthy when sampled, although unrecorded immune exposures were likely present. The donor tested CMV seropositive and was one of the 289 seropositive cohort members. Every donor gave a peripheral blood sample, and the peripheral blood mononuclear cells from that sample were used for TCR beta sequencing. Genomic DNA extraction from the blood cell samples was performed with the Qiagen DNeasy Blood Extraction Kit. Points on this clone: Its binding antigen is unknown. Base qualities are not at hand, and no much larger clone is one base apart.

The TCR sequence derives from a man aged 25 to 45 in good health and CMV-seropositive. Material: PBMCs.

The DNA sequence follows: TGTGCCAGCAGCTCCGACAGGGTGGACACTGAAGCTTTCTTT. The translation is CASSSDRVDTEAFF. The sequence links TRBV13 to TRBJ1-1; 7 bases in the middle match TRBD1. Trimming takes 4 bases off V and 3 bases off J; junction bases not matched to a gene: 5. Spanning cysteine to phenylalanine, the CDR3 consists of 14 amino acids. Just the 42-base CDR3 DNA is kept, in frame starting at base 1. Per the germline V gene (reference sequence), PRHDT is the CDR1 and FYEKMQ is the CDR2. With all but the CDR3 taken from the reference TRBV13 and TRBJ1-1 genes, the full variable domain is: AAGVIQSPRHLIKEKRETATLKCYPIPRHDTVYWYQQGPGQDPQFLISFYEKMQSDKGSIPDRFSAQQFSDYHSELNMSSLELGDSALYFCASSSDRVDTEAFFGQGTRLTVV.